A single sample gave rise to the 20 T cell receptor beta chains below, sequenced in a study of T cell responses to AZD1222 COVID-19 vaccine. Clones were sequenced by immunoSEQ multiplex PCR, and TCRdb holds only the in-frame ones, with some missing. Of 130,000 to 150,000 clones listed, 82% are singletons. The specimen comprised peripheral blood, sampled on day 0 of MenACWY control vaccination. The receptors stem from an adult in good health.

This clone was recorded only once. The junction departs from the called germline gene at one end, perhaps through a read error. The V and J genes are TRBV20-1 and TRBJ1-1; the D is unclear. The CDR3 covers 10 residues. Germline CDR1 DFQATT, CDR2 SNEGSKA (reference sequence). The CDR3 region has the DNA TGCAGTGCCAGAGGAGCTGAAGCTTTCTTT. Encoded protein: CSARGAEAFF.

J is TRBJ2-1 and V is TRBV2; weak D call: TRBD2 (6 bases). The ends were cut back, 5 bases at V and 8 bases at J, with 13 bases in the middle. The CDR3 runs to 13 residues. Germline lookup yields CDR1 SNHLY and CDR2 FYNNEI. Here the CDR3 DNA reads TGTGCCAGCAGTCTAGCGCGCGGGGATGAGCAGTTCTTC. This gives the protein CASSLARGDEQFF.

The V call is TRBV5-1, the J call TRBJ1-2; 8 nucleotides align to TRBD1. The CDR3 is 14 residues long. J gave up 2 bases and V 4 bases, and 4 bases lay outside the gene matches. CDR1 SGHRS and CDR2 YFSETQ come from the germline V gene. The CDR3 DNA reads as TGCGCCAGCAGCCTGGGACAGGCGAACTATGGCTACACCTTC. Residues: CASSLGQANYGYTF.

The V call is TRBV4-2, the J call TRBJ1-3; D unclear. Trimming pared 3 bases from V and 13 bases from J, leaving 16 bases between. CDR1 is LGHNA, CDR2 YNFKEQ, per germline. This CDR3 comprises 13 residues. The CDR3 DNA follows: TGTGCCAGCAGCCAGTATCTGGGAGCCGGGATATATTTT. It yields the protein CASSQYLGAGIYF.

The chain joins TRBV18 to TRBJ2-1, with 7 bases fitting TRBD2. V was clipped by 5 bases and J by 3 bases; unmatched bases: 1. Germline V gives CDR1 KGHSH, CDR2 LQKENI. CDR3 length: 13 amino acids. CDR3 sequence (DNA): TGTGCCAGCTCAAGCGGGGTCTACAATGAGCAGTTCTTC. Translating gives CASSSGVYNEQFF. Full variable domain (missing parts from reference TRBV18 and TRBJ2-1): NAGVMQNPRHLVRRRGQEARLRCSPMKGHSHVYWYRQLPEEGLKFMVYLQKENIIDESGMPKERFSAEFPKEGPSILRIQQVVRGDSAAYFCASSSGVYNEQFFGPGTRLTVL.

The rearrangement links TRBV3-1 (or the pseudogene TRBV3-2) to TRBJ2-1; 8 bases agree with TRBD2. The CDR3 has 16 residues. CDR1 and CDR2 from the germline V gene are LGHDT and YNNKEL (reference sequence). With V trimmed by 5 bases and J by 3 bases, 9 bases remained unmatched. The CDR3 DNA reads as TGTGCCAGCAGCTGGGCCCTAGCGGGTGACTACAATGAGCAGTTCTTC. Translating it yields CASSWALAGDYNEQFF.

The table lists this clone with a few counts. J is TRBJ1-2 and V is TRBV6-5, with TRBD1 matching 7 bases. This CDR3 is 14 amino acids long. Germline V lookup: CDR1 MNHEY, CDR2 SVGAGI. J lost 8 bases, V lost 6 bases, and 12 bases had no gene match. CDR3 loop: CASRQIGGSGGYTF. The CDR3 DNA reads TGTGCCAGCAGGCAGATAGGGGGCTCGGGCGGCTACACCTTC.

This clone was counted a single time. The chain uses TRBV3-1 (or the pseudogene TRBV3-2) and TRBJ1-3, with a possible D match to TRBD1 (5 bases). CDR1 and CDR2 (germline): LGHDT, YNNKEL (reference sequence). The CDR3 consists of 19 residues. V lost 3 bases and J lost 2, with 23 bases in between. CDR3 in DNA: TGTGCCAGCAGCCAGTGGGGGAGGGCAGGGAAGGAACCTGGAAACACCATATATTTT. Amino acid sequence: CASSQWGRAGKEPGNTIYF.

The CDR3, as DNA: TGCGCCAGCAGCCAGCAGGCCGACGGGTACACTGAAGCTTTCTTT. Translation gives CASSQQADGYTEAFF. This sequence joins TRBV4-1 and TRBJ1-1; no firm D call. V shed 3 bases and J shed 3 bases, with 14 bases lying between them. The CDR3 totals 15 residues. CDR1 is MGHRA and CDR2 is YSYEKL in the germline V gene.

The V call is TRBV19, the J call TRBJ2-7; 9 bases fit TRBD1. In germline, CDR1 is LNHDA, CDR2 SQIVND (reference sequence). The CDR3 contains 15 residues. Unmatched junction bases numbered 6, after V lost 4 bases and J lost 2 bases. CDR3 amino acids: CASSRVTGGAYEQYF. CDR3 DNA: TGTGCCAGTAGTAGAGTGACAGGGGGGGCCTACGAGCAGTACTTC.

The CDR3 DNA reads TGTGCCAGCAGTCGGGGCGGGGATGGCTACACCTTC. Residues: CASSRGGDGYTF. The chain recombines TRBV27 with TRBJ1-2, with a weak D call TRBD1 (5 bases). The V end lost 5 bases, the J end lost 6 bases, and 10 bases lay between the germline ends. The length of the CDR3 is 12 residues. Germline CDR1 and CDR2: MNHEY and SMNVEV (reference sequence).

This clone came up a few times. V is TRBV2 and J is TRBJ2-5; TRBD2 agrees at 13 bases. The CDR3 consists of 18 residues. Germline V gene lookup returns CDR1 SNHLY and CDR2 FYNNEI. V gave up 0 bases and J gave up 2 bases; unmatched junction bases: 6. CDR3 coding DNA: TGTGCCAGCAGTGAAGCCCGACTAGCGGGGGGCCGACAAGAGACCCAGTACTTC. Translating it yields CASSEARLAGGRQETQYF.

The V gene is TRBV18, the J gene TRBJ2-3; a weak D match, TRBD1 (5 bases). Trimming took off 0 bases at V and 4 bases at J, with 11 bases between the two ends. The germline gives CDR1 KGHSH, CDR2 LQKENI. This CDR3 has 15 residues. The CDR3 sequence is CASSPPGRAADTQYF. CDR3 DNA sequence: TGTGCCAGCTCACCACCGGGCAGGGCGGCAGATACGCAGTATTTT.

This rearrangement joins TRBV3-1 (or the pseudogene TRBV3-2) to TRBJ1-5; D perhaps matches TRBD1 (6 bases). CDR1 is LGHDT, CDR2 YNNKEL, per germline (reference sequence). V was trimmed by 0 bases and J by 1 base, leaving 10 bases between them. The CDR3 sequence is 16 residues long. The CDR3 spells CASSQDSGGSNQPQHF. The DNA for the CDR3 is TGTGCCAGCAGCCAAGATTCTGGGGGCAGCAATCAGCCCCAGCATTTT.

This rearrangement joins TRBV19 to TRBJ1-2; possibly TRBD1 for D (6 bases). V was pared by 4 bases and J by 2 bases, with 11 bases between. The germline V gene encodes CDR1 LNHDA and CDR2 SQIVND (reference sequence). This CDR3 spans 14 amino acids. This CDR3 is CASSTGQQNYGYTF. DNA for the CDR3: TGTGCCAGTAGTACTGGACAGCAGAACTATGGCTACACCTTC.

V is TRBV24-1 and J is TRBJ1-3; D gene unclear. The CDR3 loop spans 13 amino acids. In germline, CDR1 is KGHDR, CDR2 SFDVKD. The ends were cut back, 3 bases at V and 1 base at J, with 3 bases in the middle. The CDR3 spells CATSDPSGNTIYF. In nucleotides, the CDR3 is TGTGCCACCAGTGATCCTTCTGGAAACACCATATATTTT.

This chain links TRBV5-1 with TRBJ2-1, with D possibly matching TRBD2 (6 bases). Germline V CDR1 and CDR2: SGHRS, YFSETQ. Trimming removed 2 bases from V and 0 bases from J, with 9 bases in between. The CDR3 is 15 residues long. The CDR3 DNA follows: TGCGCCAGCAGCTTATGGGGGGACTCCTACAATGAGCAGTTCTTC. Translating it yields CASSLWGDSYNEQFF.

V is TRBV15 and J is TRBJ2-2; 7 bases are shared with TRBD1. The V segment lost 5 bases and the J segment 2 bases; nucleotides outside the gene matches: 11. Germline V CDR1 and CDR2: LNHNV, YYDKDF (reference sequence). There are 17 residues in the CDR3. The DNA for the CDR3 is TGTGCCACCAGCGGAACCGGGACAGCGATAAACACCGGGGAGCTGTTTTTT. This sequence encodes CATSGTGTAINTGELFF. Looking up the rest from reference TRBV15 and TRBJ2-2 gives the full variable domain: DAMVIQNPRYQVTQFGKPVTLSCSQTLNHNVMYWYQQKSSQAPKLLFHYYDKDFNNEADTPDNFQSRRPNTSFCFLDIRSPGLGDTAMYLCATSGTGTAINTGELFFGEGSRLTVL.

The rearrangement uses TRBV15 and TRBJ1-2; D is unclear. Trimming removed 0 bases from V and 4 bases from J, with 12 bases in between. The CDR3 spans 15 residues. Germline V gives CDR1 LNHNV, CDR2 YYDKDF (reference sequence). The CDR3 here is CATSRDLGRSYGYTF. In DNA form, the CDR3 reads TGTGCCACCAGCAGAGATCTTGGACGAAGCTATGGCTACACCTTC.

This chain uses TRBV6-5 with TRBJ2-7; D possibly matches TRBD1 or TRBD2 (6 bases each). CDR1 is MNHEY, CDR2 SVGAGI, per germline. V was shortened by 6 bases and J by 6 bases, with 18 bases between the two germline ends. The CDR3 has 14 amino acids. The CDR3 DNA is TGTGCCAGCAGCCCCGGGTGGGGGGCTGCCGAGCAGTACTTC. Its protein product is CASSPGWGAAEQYF.